The sequence of this TCR beta chain was determined in a study of shared clonotypes between healthy human individuals. This CDR3 has 16 residues. From germline, CDR1 is SGHAT and CDR2 FQDESV (reference sequence). Trimming took 4 bases from V and 5 from J, leaving 20 bases between them. Sequenced by immunoSEQ multiplex PCR; TCRdb stores in-frame clones only, minus some. Here the sample spans some 510,000 clones, about four fifths being singletons. The chain uses TRBV11-1 and TRBJ1-1, with D maybe TRBD1 (5 bases). The TCR comes from a woman between 40 and 50 years old in good health. Some clones in this sample may be carry-over from other donors' samples. The sequencing sample was made of PBMCs. The CDR3 bases are TGTGCCAGCAGCTCAACCCCCCTTCCAGGGAGGACTGAAGCTTTCTTT. This gives the protein CASSSTPLPGRTEAFF.